These 10 T cell receptor beta chains originate from one sample sequenced in a study of response to subunit inactivated influenza vaccine. TCRdb reprocessed the RT-PCR reads with MiXCR, giving one entry per CDR3 protein. The profile shows hundreds of thousands of distinct CDR3 sequences, 20% to 25% of them singletons. Sample: PBMCs from blood, taken approximately 22 months after vaccination. The receptors were gathered from a man aged 45-69 years who received an inactivated influenza vaccine.

CDR3 bases: TGTGCCAGCAGCTTCGGGACTAGCGGGCTATCCTCGCACAAGAATGAGCAGTTCTTC. This encodes CASSFGTSGLSSHKNEQFF. The rearrangement links TRBV11-2 to TRBJ2-1, with 12 bases identical to TRBD2. Germline V lookup: CDR1 SGHAT, CDR2 FQNNGV. J gave up 7 bases and V 3 bases, and 16 bases lay outside the gene matches. This CDR3 is 19 amino acids long.

The rearrangement uses TRBV18 and TRBJ1-1; the D is unclear. Germline CDR1 reads KGHSH; CDR2 reads LQKENI. This CDR3 region has 14 residues. With 3 bases removed from V and 1 base from J, the gap between germline ends came to 9 bases. The CDR3 DNA is TGTGCCAGCTCACCGCGTGTGGGGAACACTGAAGCTTTCTTT. The encoded protein is CASSPRVGNTEAFF.

This clonotype was seen only a few times. The V and J genes are TRBV20-1 and TRBJ1-2, with D tentatively TRBD1 (6 bases). CDR3 length equals 13 residues. Germline CDR1 is DFQATT and CDR2 is SNEGSKA (reference sequence). The ends were cut back, 1 base at V and 5 bases at J, with 11 bases in the middle. This CDR3 is CSARAGTQYGYTF. In DNA, the CDR3 is TGCAGTGCTAGAGCCGGGACACAATATGGCTACACCTTC.

The genes are TRBV2 and TRBJ2-7; 10 positions agree with TRBD1. This CDR3 spans 16 amino acids. Looked up from germline, CDR1 is SNHLY and CDR2 is FYNNEI. The V and J ends lost 1 base and 4 bases, in that order; junction bases with no gene match: 7. In nucleotides, the CDR3 is TGTGCCAGCAGTGAAGAGGACAGGGGGAGACAATACGAGCAGTACTTC. It codes for CASSEEDRGRQYEQYF.

V and J are TRBV20-1 and TRBJ2-7; 7 bases match TRBD2. Germline assignment: CDR1 DFQATT and CDR2 SNEGSKA (reference sequence). V shed 5 bases and J 5 bases; nucleotides not matched to a gene: 12. The CDR3 sequence is 14 residues long. This CDR3 reads CSALRAGASNEQYF. The CDR3 region has the DNA TGCAGTGCTCTCCGCGCGGGAGCGTCGAACGAGCAGTACTTC.

This clonotype was seen only a few times. J is TRBJ2-2 and V is TRBV4-2; 9 nucleotides align to TRBD2. V was pared by 5 bases and J by 3 bases, with 7 bases of the junction left unmatched. The CDR3 runs 16 residues. Per germline, CDR1 LGHNA and CDR2 YNFKEQ. The CDR3 DNA reads as TGTGCCAGCAGCTACCTAGCGGGAAGTGACACCGGGGAGCTGTTTTTT. This sequence encodes CASSYLAGSDTGELFF.

This clonotype came up a few times. V is TRBV4-3 and J is TRBJ2-7; D remains unclear. Per germline, CDR1 LGHNA and CDR2 YSLEER. The ends were cut back, 1 base at V and 4 bases at J, with 11 bases in the middle. The CDR3 extends over 14 amino acids. The CDR3 DNA reads as TGCGCCAGCAGCCAAGCATCCAACACTTACGAGCAGTACTTC. It translates to CASSQASNTYEQYF.

The V gene is TRBV2, the J gene TRBJ1-2, with D possibly matching TRBD1 (5 bases). The V end was cut by 7 bases, the J end by 2 bases, with 14 bases between. Germline CDR1 and CDR2: SNHLY and FYNNEI. This CDR3 contains 14 residues. The CDR3 nucleotides read TGTGCCAGCATGATGACAGCAGCAAACTATGGCTACACCTTC. It yields the protein CASMMTAANYGYTF.

In its sample, this clonotype was seen many times. V usage is TRBV7-6 and J usage is TRBJ1-6; no firm D call. Germline CDR1 reads SGHVS; CDR2 reads FNYEAQ. V was clipped by 4 bases and J by 4 bases, with 11 bases between them. This CDR3 has 15 amino acids. CDR3 protein: CASSSDLGYNSPLHF. Here the CDR3 DNA reads TGTGCCAGCAGCTCGGATTTGGGGTATAATTCACCCCTCCACTTT.

This clonotype was found a few times. The genes are TRBV6-2 or TRBV6-3 and TRBJ2-3; D perhaps matches TRBD1 (6 bases). Trimming left V 2 bases short and J 4 bases short, with 7 bases between. Germline assignment: CDR1 MNHEY and CDR2 SVGEGT. The CDR3 covers 13 residues. CDR3 region: CASSYGGPDTQYF. CDR3 DNA: TGTGCCAGCAGTTACGGGGGCCCAGATACGCAGTATTTT.